What follows describes a single T cell receptor beta chain. This clone was detected once. Its antigen remains unidentified. No base qualities exist here, and no much larger clone lies one base off it. The library relied on the immunoSEQ multiplex PCR assay. TCRdb provides this immuneACCESS table in a form limited to in-frame rearrangements. Some clones are lacking; in checked studies, under half of them reflect an unresolved V gene, and why the rest are absent is not known. The sample table contains approximately 90,000 clones; only one count was recorded for around 94% of them. The ten largest clones represent 2% to 2.5% of the sample. This sample stems from a study of T cell changes during pregnancy in multiple sclerosis (dated by TCRdb to between 2018 and 2021). Regarding the research as a whole: Changes in the T cell repertoire over the course of pregnancy were examined in this study in women with multiple sclerosis.

The V end loses 5 bases and the J end loses 0 bases, and a stretch of 7 bases separates them. The germline V gene supplies CDR1 SGHNT and CDR2 YENEEA. The CDR3 spans 14 residues, from the cysteine through the phenylalanine. The retained sequence is limited to the CDR3, 42 bases, with the frame set at the first base. This clonotype was obtained from a female donor with multiple sclerosis, enrolled in a pregnancy study. The sequencing used peripheral blood, collected after pregnancy. The chain is made from TRBV11-3 and TRBJ2-2; 5 matching bases give a weak D call of TRBD1. The CDR3 sequence is CASSPGPNTGELFF. The DNA reads TGTGCCAGCAGCCCAGGGCCGAACACCGGGGAGCTGTTTTTT. With the portions outside the CDR3 filled from the reference TRBV11-3 and TRBJ2-2 genes, the complete variable region becomes EAGVVQSPRYKIIEKKQPVAFWCNPISGHNTLYWYLQNLGQGPELLIRYENEEAVDDSQLPKDRFSAERLKGVDSTLKIQPAELGDSAVYLCASSPGPNTGELFFGEGSRLTVL.